The 21 T cell receptor beta chains listed next were all sequenced from one sample in a study of metastatic and nonmetastatic thyroid tumors. Not a single patient had been given any form of treatment at any point before undergoing thyroid surgery. TCRdb reprocessed the PCR reads using MiXCR. The data hold just over 20,000 clones, with just over 35% observed a single time. Sequencing used tumor tissue. These receptors originate from a female donor with papillary thyroid cancer or a benign thyroid nodule (not recorded which). Some clones in this sample may be carry-over from other donors' samples.

This clone was seen only a few times. The V and J genes are TRBV28 and TRBJ1-1, with 7 positions matching TRBD1. The germline CDR1 and CDR2 sequences are MDHEN and SYDVKM. The CDR3 is 15 amino acids. Trimming removed 11 bases from V and 1 base from J; junction bases left unmatched: 13. In DNA, the CDR3 is TGTGCCGGGAGGCAGGGGGGGCAGGGGAACACTGAAGCTTTCTTT. It encodes CAGRQGGQGNTEAFF.

This clone turned up a few times. The V call is TRBV7-9, the J call TRBJ1-1, with a tentative D call TRBD1 (6 bases). Trimming stripped 4 bases from V and 7 bases from J, with 10 bases between. In germline, CDR1 is SEHNR, CDR2 FQNEAQ (reference sequence). The CDR3 covers 12 residues. The CDR3 region has the DNA TGTGCCAGCAGCTCGGACAGCCTTGAAGCTTTCTTT. As protein: CASSSDSLEAFF.

The CDR3 bases are TGTGCCAGCAGTTTTAGGATTTTAGACACCATATATTTT. Its protein is CASSFRILDTIYF. V usage is TRBV12-3 or TRBV12-4 and J usage is TRBJ1-3; D is undetermined. V dropped 3 bases and J dropped 8 bases, with 11 bases sitting between them. This CDR3 has 13 amino acids.

In this sample, this clone turned up a few times. J is TRBJ2-2 and V is TRBV24-1, with D perhaps matching TRBD2 (5 bases). V gave up 8 bases and J gave up 1 base, with 13 bases separating them. The CDR3 covers 15 residues. Germline V gene sequence: CDR1 KGHDR, CDR2 SFDVKD. The CDR3 DNA reads TGTGCCACCATGGGCGGGTTCTTGAACACCGGGGAGCTGTTTTTT. It is translated as CATMGGFLNTGELFF.

This clone was recorded a few times. This chain joins TRBV6-2 or TRBV6-3 and TRBJ2-1; D not resolved. The length of the CDR3 is 14 residues. Per the germline V gene, CDR1 is MNHEY and CDR2 is SVGEGT. Between the trimmed V and J ends, which lost 0 bases and 0 bases, there was a span of 3 bases. The CDR3 reads CASSYSSSYNEQFF. DNA of the CDR3: TGTGCCAGCAGTTACTCTAGCTCCTACAATGAGCAGTTCTTC.

The chain uses TRBV6-1 and TRBJ1-2; D is possibly TRBD1 (5 bases). Germline loops: CDR1 MNHNS, CDR2 SASEGT. The CDR3 covers 15 residues. Trimming cost V 1 base and J 4 bases, with 13 bases left between them. DNA of the CDR3: TGTGCCAGCAGTGAAGGGGGGAGGGTTAGCTATGGCTACACCTTC. Translation: CASSEGGRVSYGYTF.

The rearrangement uses TRBV20-1 and TRBJ2-1, with D uncertain. CDR3 length: 12 amino acids. V lost 1 base to trimming and J lost 10 bases, with 11 bases between them. Germline CDR1 is DFQATT and CDR2 is SNEGSKA (reference sequence). CDR3 in amino acids: CSARVGSNEQFF. CDR3 DNA: TGCAGTGCTAGAGTGGGTAGCAACGAGCAGTTCTTC.

There are a few counts of this clone. The V gene is TRBV24-1, the J gene TRBJ2-3; 9 bases line up with TRBD2. The V segment lost 2 bases and the J segment 4 bases; nucleotides outside the gene matches: 15. CDR1 is KGHDR and CDR2 is SFDVKD in the germline V gene. This CDR3 has 19 amino acids. CDR3 coding DNA: TGTGCCACCAGTGATTGGGGACTAGCTTCGACGGGCGATGCAGATACGCAGTATTTT. Its protein is CATSDWGLASTGDADTQYF.

The sample holds one count of this clone. This chain links TRBV6-2 or TRBV6-3 with TRBJ1-6; weak D call: TRBD1 (5 bases). This CDR3 is built from 16 residues. Germline CDR1 reads MNHEY; CDR2 reads SVGEGT. Trimming stripped 0 bases from V and 7 bases from J, with 13 bases between. CDR3: CASSYSMAGRNSPLHF. The DNA for the CDR3 is TGTGCCAGCAGTTACTCGATGGCAGGGAGGAATTCACCCCTCCACTTT.

The chain combines TRBV6-1 with TRBJ1-2; D not resolved. Germline values: CDR1 MNHNS, CDR2 SASEGT. Trimming removed 7 bases at V and 0 bases at J, with 12 bases between. The length of the CDR3 is 14 residues. This CDR3 is CASIRGGPNYGYTF. The CDR3 nucleotides read TGTGCCAGCATCCGGGGTGGCCCTAACTATGGCTACACCTTC.

This clone was seen a handful of times. This rearrangement joins TRBV28 to TRBJ2-2, with a possible D match to TRBD1 (7 bases). V was cut by 4 bases and J by 6 bases, with 15 bases left in between. Germline V CDR1 and CDR2: MDHEN, SYDVKM. This CDR3 has 15 amino acids. The CDR3 loop is CASSSMAGGPGELFF. The CDR3 coding sequence is TGTGCCAGCAGTTCGATGGCAGGGGGGCCCGGGGAGCTGTTTTTT.

The genes are TRBV6-1 and TRBJ2-5; no firm D call. The DNA end lines up better with TRBJ2-1; the J call may be wrong. This CDR3 contains 11 residues. Germline loops: CDR1 MNHNS, CDR2 SASEGT. The CDR3 nucleotides are TGTGCCAGCAGTGAAGGCGACGAGCAGTTCTTC. Amino acids: CASSEGDEQFF.

This clone was counted a few times. The CDR3 region is CASRRGLARRETQYF. CDR3 sequence (DNA): TGTGCCAGCCGGCGAGGACTAGCCCGCAGAGAGACCCAGTACTTC. The chain joins TRBV6-5 to TRBJ2-5, with 8 bases aligning to TRBD2. The CDR3 covers 15 residues. J gave up 4 bases and V 8 bases, and 12 bases lay outside the gene matches. Germline V gene lookup returns CDR1 MNHEY and CDR2 SVGAGI.

This clone showed up just a few times. This chain connects TRBV6-1 to TRBJ2-1, with 7 bases matching TRBD1. After removal of 4 bases from V and 0 bases from J, the junction contained 6 bases not matched to a gene. This CDR3 has 16 residues. Germline assignment: CDR1 MNHNS and CDR2 SASEGT. The CDR3 here is CASSGTGESSYNEQFF. CDR3 in DNA: TGTGCCAGCAGTGGCACAGGGGAGAGCTCCTACAATGAGCAGTTCTTC.

This clone was seen a single time. The rearrangement uses TRBV4-2 and TRBJ2-3, with TRBD1 matching 10 bases. This CDR3 has 15 residues. CDR1 is LGHNA, CDR2 YNFKEQ, per germline. Trimming removed 4 bases from V and 4 bases from J; junction bases left unmatched: 5. The CDR3 nucleotides read TGTGCCAGCAGCCCCCCCGGGACAGGGGCAGATACGCAGTATTTT. Its protein product is CASSPPGTGADTQYF.

The V call is TRBV7-9, the J call TRBJ1-1; D possibly corresponds to TRBD1 (5 bases). Trimming took 2 bases from V and 3 from J, leaving 10 bases between them. Germline loops: CDR1 SEHNR, CDR2 FQNEAQ (reference sequence). This CDR3 spans 14 amino acids. The CDR3 here is CASSLSGGDTEAFF. In DNA, the CDR3 is TGTGCCAGCAGCTTAAGTGGGGGGGACACTGAAGCTTTCTTT.

The V and J genes are TRBV30 and TRBJ1-2, with TRBD1 identical over 7 bases. The germline gives CDR1 GTSNPN, CDR2 SVGIG (reference sequence). This CDR3 has 12 residues. The J segment lost 5 bases and the V segment lost 4 bases, leaving 4 bases of the junction unmatched. The CDR3 region is CAWKGAAYGYTF. The CDR3, as DNA: TGTGCCTGGAAGGGGGCAGCTTATGGCTACACCTTC.

V usage is TRBV5-1 and J usage is TRBJ2-7, with 8 nucleotides matching TRBD1. The V and J ends lost 6 bases and 6 bases, in that order; junction bases with no gene match: 11. The CDR3 is 14 amino acids. CDR1 and CDR2 from the germline V gene are SGHRS and YFSETQ. CDR3 in amino acids: CASNPGQGTGEQYF. CDR3 DNA sequence: TGCGCCAGCAATCCAGGACAGGGTACCGGCGAGCAGTACTTC. Full variable domain (missing parts from reference TRBV5-1 and TRBJ2-7): KAGVTQTPRYLIKTRGQQVTLSCSPISGHRSVSWYQQTPGQGLQFLFEYFSETQRNKGNFPGRFSGRQFSNSRSEMNVSTLELGDSALYLCASNPGQGTGEQYFGPGTRLTVT.

This chain joins TRBV6-1 and TRBJ2-7, with D hard to call. The V and J ends lost 5 bases and 6 bases respectively, with 11 bases between them. Looked up from germline, CDR1 is MNHNS and CDR2 is SASEGT. This CDR3 contains 12 residues. This chain's CDR3 is CASSQTSAEQYF. DNA for the CDR3: TGTGCCAGCAGTCAAACTTCGGCCGAGCAGTACTTC.

The rearrangement joins TRBV6-5 to TRBJ2-1; 7 bases align to TRBD1. V was clipped by 4 bases and J by 7 bases; unmatched bases: 4. Germline CDR1 is MNHEY and CDR2 is SVGAGI. The CDR3 covers 13 residues. The CDR3 sequence: CASSSLQGNEQFF. For the CDR3, the DNA is TGTGCCAGCAGTTCCCTACAGGGGAATGAGCAGTTCTTC.

This clone was counted between two and nine times. The rearrangement links TRBV6-5 to TRBJ1-2; D is undetermined. CDR1 and CDR2 from the germline V gene are MNHEY and SVGAGI. Trimming left V 1 base short and J 0 bases short, with 9 bases between. The CDR3 runs to 15 residues. As DNA, the CDR3 is TGTGCCAGCAGTTACTTGGCCAGCTCTAACTATGGCTACACCTTC. Amino acids: CASSYLASSNYGYTF.